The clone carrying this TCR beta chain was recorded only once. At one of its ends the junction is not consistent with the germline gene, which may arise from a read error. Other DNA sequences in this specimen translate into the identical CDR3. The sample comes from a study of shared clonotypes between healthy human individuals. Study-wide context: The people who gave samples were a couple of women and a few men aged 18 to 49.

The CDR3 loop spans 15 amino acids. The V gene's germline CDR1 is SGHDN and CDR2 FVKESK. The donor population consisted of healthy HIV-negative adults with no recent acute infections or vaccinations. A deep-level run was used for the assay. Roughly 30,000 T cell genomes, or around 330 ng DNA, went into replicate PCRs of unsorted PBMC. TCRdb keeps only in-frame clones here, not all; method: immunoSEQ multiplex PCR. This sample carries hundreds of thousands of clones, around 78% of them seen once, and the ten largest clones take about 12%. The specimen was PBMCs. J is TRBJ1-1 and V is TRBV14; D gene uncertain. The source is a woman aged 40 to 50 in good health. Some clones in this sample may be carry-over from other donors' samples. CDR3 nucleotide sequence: TGTGTCAGCAGCCGGGATTCTACGCCTAACACTGAAGCTTTCTTT. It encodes CVSSRDSTPNTEAFF.